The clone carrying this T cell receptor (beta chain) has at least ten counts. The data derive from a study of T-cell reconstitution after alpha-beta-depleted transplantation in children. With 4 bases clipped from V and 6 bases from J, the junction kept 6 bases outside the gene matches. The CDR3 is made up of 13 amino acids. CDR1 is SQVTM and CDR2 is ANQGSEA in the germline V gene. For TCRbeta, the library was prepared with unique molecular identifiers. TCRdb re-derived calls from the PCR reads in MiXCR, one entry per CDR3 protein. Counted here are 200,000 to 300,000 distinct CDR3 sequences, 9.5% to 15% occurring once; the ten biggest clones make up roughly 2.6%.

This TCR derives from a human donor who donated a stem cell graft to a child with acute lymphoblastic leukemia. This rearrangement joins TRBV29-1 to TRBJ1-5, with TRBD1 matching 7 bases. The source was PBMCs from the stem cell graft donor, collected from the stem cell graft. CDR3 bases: TGCAGCGTTGTGACAGGGATGGGTCAGCCCCAGCATTTT. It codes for CSVVTGMGQPQHF.